The present entry profiles one T cell receptor beta chain with its context. The data derive from a study of siplizumab effects on memory and regulatory T cells. Germline V CDR1 and CDR2: SEHNR, FQNEAQ (reference sequence). This CDR3 comprises 14 residues. V gave up 5 bases and J gave up 4 bases, with 12 bases separating them. The method was immunoSEQ multiplex PCR; TCRdb's version includes in-frame clones alone and lacks a portion of them. The table includes about 56,000 clones, less than 98% detected once. The chain couples TRBV7-9 to TRBJ2-1; D may correspond to TRBD1 or TRBD2 (5 bases each). Sequencing input: naive CD8+ T cells sorted from blood. This TCR was sampled from a human donor in good health. The CDR3 DNA is TGTGCCAGCAGCGGGGGACCTTATTACAATGAGCAGTTCTTC. As protein: CASSGGPYYNEQFF.